This T cell receptor beta chain derives from a study of blood T cell repertoires in COVID-19. The wider study: COVID-19 samples, acute and convalescent, were from the United States, Italy and Spain.

Germline CDR1 LGHDT, CDR2 YNNKEL (reference sequence). Trimming at V came to 1 base and at J to 8 bases, leaving 8 bases not matched to a gene. CDR3 size: 16 residues. Original processing notes: Using reference gene primer amplification, nucleated cell counts were estimated. Data came from immunoSEQ multiplex PCR; TCRdb stores just in-frame clones and leaves some out. V, J and clone size are taken as reported in that table, and D and trimming were inferred from the DNA itself. Of about 49,000 clones in the sample, 90% to 95% were seen once. The chain carries TRBV3-1 (or the pseudogene TRBV3-2) and TRBJ2-1; 10 positions agree with TRBD1. The sequencing sample was made of peripheral blood. This receptor was identified in a human donor in a cohort sampled during active COVID-19. The CDR3: CASSQVRDRGLYEQFF. The DNA for the CDR3 is TGTGCCAGCAGCCAAGTGCGAGACAGGGGGCTGTATGAGCAGTTCTTC.